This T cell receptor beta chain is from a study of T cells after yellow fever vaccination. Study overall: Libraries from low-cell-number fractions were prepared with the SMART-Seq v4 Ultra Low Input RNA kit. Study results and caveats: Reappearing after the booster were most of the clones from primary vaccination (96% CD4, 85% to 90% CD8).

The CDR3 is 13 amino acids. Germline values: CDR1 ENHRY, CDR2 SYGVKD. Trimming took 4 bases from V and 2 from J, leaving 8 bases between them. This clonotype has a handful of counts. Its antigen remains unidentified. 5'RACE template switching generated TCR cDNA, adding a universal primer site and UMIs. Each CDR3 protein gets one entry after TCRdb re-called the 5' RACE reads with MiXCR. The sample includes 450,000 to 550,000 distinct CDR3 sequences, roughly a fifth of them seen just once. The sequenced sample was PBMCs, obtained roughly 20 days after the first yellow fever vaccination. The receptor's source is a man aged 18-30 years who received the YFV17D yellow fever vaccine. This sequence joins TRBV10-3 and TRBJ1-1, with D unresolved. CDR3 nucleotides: TGTGCCATCAGTGGGGCACATAACACTGAAGCTTTCTTT. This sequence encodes CAISGAHNTEAFF.